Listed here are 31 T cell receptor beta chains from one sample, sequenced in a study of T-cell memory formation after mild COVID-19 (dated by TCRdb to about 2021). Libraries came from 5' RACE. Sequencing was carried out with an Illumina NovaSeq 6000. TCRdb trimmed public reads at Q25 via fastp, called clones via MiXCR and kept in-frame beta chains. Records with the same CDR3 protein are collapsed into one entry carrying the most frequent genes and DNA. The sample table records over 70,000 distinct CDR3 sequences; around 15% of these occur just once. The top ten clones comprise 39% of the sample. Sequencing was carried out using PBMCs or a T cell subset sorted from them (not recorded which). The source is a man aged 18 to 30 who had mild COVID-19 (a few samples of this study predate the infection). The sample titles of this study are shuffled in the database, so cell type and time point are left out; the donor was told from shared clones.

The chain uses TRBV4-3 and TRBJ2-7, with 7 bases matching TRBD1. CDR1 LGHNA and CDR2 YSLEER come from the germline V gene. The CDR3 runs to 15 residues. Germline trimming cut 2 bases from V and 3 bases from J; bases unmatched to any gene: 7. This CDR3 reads CASSQLQGESYEQYF. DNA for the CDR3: TGCGCCAGCAGCCAACTTCAGGGGGAGAGCTACGAGCAGTACTTC.

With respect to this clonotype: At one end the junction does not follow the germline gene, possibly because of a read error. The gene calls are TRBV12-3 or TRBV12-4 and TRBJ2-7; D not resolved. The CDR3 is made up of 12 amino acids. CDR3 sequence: CASSPPLLEKYF. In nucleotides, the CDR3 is TGTGCCAGCAGCCCACCCCTCCTCGAGAAGTACTTC.

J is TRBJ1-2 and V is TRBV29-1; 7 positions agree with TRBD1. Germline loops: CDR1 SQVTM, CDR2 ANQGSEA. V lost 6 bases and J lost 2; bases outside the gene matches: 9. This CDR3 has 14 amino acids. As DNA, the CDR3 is TGCAGCGTGCAGACAGGGTATTCCAACTATGGCTACACCTTC. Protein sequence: CSVQTGYSNYGYTF. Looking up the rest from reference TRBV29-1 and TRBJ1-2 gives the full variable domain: SAVISQKPSRDICQRGTSLTIQCQVDSQVTMMFWYRQQPGQSLTLIATANQGSEATYESGFVIDKFPISRPNLTFSTLTVSNMSPEDSSIYLCSVQTGYSNYGYTFGSGTRLTVV.

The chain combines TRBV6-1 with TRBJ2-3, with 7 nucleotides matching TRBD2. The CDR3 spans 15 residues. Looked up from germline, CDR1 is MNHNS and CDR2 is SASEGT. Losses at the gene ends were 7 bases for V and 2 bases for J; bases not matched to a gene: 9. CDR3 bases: TGTGCCAGCAATCCTCTAGCGGCCTACACAGATACGCAGTATTTT. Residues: CASNPLAAYTDTQYF.

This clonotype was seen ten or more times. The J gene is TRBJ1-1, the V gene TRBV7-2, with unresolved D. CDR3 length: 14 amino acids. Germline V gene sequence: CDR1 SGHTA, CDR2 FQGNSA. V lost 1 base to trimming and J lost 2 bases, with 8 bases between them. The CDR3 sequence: CASSLVPDNTEAFF. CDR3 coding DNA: TGTGCCAGCAGCTTAGTCCCGGACAACACTGAAGCTTTCTTT.

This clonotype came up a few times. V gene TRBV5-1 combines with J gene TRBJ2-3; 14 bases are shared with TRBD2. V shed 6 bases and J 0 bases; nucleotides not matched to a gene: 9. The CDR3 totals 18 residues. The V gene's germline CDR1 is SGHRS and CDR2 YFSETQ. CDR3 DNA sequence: TGCGCCAGCAATCCGGGACTAGCGGGGGCCCTAAGCACAGATACGCAGTATTTT. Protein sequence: CASNPGLAGALSTDTQYF.

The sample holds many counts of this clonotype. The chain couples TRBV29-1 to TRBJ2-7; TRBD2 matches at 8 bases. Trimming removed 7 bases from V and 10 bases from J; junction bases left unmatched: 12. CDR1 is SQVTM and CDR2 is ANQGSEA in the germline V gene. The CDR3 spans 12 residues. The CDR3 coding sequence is TGCAGCGCCCTGACCGGGGGGGCGAAACAGTACTTC. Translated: CSALTGGAKQYF.

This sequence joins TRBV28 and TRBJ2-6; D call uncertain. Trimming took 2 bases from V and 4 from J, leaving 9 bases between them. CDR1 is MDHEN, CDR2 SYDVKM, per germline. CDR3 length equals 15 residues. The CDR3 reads CASSLLVAGANVLTF. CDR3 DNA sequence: TGTGCCAGCAGTTTACTAGTGGCCGGGGCCAACGTCCTGACTTTC.

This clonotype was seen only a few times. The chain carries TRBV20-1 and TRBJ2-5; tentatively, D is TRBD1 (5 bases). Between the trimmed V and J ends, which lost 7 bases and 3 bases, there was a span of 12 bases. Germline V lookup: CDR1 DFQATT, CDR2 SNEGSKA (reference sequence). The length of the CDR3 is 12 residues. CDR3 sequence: CSGAGFKETQYF. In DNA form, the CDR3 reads TGCAGTGGGGCAGGGTTTAAAGAGACCCAGTACTTC.

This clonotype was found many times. As DNA, the CDR3 is TGCGCCAGCACCGATTCGGACAGGGCGTCTAGCACAGATACGCAGTATTTT. Its protein is CASTDSDRASSTDTQYF. V and J are TRBV23-1 and TRBJ2-3, with 8 bases identical to TRBD1. Being an ORF, TRBV23-1 has a function that is uncertain. This CDR3 is 17 amino acids long. The junction had 12 bases not matched to a gene; V was cut back by 7 bases and J by 0 bases.

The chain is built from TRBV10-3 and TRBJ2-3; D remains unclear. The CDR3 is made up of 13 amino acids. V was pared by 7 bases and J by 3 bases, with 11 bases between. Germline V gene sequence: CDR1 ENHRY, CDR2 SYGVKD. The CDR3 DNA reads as TGTGCCATCACCGATGGAGATACAGATACGCAGTATTTT. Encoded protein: CAITDGDTDTQYF.

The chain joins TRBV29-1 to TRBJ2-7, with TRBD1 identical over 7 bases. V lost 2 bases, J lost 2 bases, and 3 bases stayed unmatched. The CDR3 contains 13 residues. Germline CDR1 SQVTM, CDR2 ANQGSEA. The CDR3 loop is CSVEKGAPYEQYF. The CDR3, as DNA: TGCAGCGTTGAAAAGGGGGCCCCCTACGAGCAGTACTTC.

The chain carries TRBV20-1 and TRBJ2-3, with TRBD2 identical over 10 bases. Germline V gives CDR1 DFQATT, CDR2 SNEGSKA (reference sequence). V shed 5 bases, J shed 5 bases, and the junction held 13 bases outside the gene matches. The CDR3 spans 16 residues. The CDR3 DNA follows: TGCAGTGCTCTTGCCCAAGGCCTAGCGGGGGTAGATACGCAGTATTTT. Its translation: CSALAQGLAGVDTQYF.

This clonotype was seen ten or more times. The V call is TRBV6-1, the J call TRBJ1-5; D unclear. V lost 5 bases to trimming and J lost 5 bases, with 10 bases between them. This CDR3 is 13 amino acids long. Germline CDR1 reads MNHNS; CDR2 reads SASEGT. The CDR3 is CASSFEQYQPQHF. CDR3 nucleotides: TGTGCCAGCAGTTTTGAACAATATCAGCCCCAGCATTTT.

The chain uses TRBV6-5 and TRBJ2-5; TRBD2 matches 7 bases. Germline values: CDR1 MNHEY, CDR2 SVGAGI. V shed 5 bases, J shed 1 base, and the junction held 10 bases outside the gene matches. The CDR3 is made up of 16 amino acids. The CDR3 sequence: CASSRWLERGQETQYF. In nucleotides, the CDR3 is TGTGCCAGCAGTCGGTGGTTGGAGCGGGGCCAAGAGACCCAGTACTTC.

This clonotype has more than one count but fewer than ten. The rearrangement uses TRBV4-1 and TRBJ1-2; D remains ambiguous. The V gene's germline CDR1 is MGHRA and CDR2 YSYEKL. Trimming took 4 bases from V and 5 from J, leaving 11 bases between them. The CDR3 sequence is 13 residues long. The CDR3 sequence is CASSRVPPYGYTF. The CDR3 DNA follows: TGCGCCAGCAGCCGAGTACCCCCGTATGGCTACACCTTC.

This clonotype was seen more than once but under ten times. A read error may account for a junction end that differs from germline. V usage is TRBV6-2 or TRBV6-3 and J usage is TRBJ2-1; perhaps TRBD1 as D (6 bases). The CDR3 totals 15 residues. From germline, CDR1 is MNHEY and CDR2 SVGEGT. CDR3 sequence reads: CASSLGQQLDNEHFF. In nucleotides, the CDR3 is TGTGCCAGCAGCCTTGGACAGCAGCTTGACAATGAGCATTTCTTC.

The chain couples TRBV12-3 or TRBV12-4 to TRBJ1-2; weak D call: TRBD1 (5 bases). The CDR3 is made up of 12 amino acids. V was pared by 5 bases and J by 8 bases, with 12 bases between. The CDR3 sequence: CASSAGGGGYTF. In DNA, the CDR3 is TGTGCCAGCAGTGCCGGTGGGGGGGGCTACACCTTC.

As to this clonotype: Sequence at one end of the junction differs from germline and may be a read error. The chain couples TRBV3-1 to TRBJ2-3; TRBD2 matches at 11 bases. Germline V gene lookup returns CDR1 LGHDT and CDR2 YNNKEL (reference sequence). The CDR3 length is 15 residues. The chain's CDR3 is CASRTSGARTDTQYF. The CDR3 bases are TGTGCCAGCAGGACTAGCGGGGCCCGCACGGATACGCAGTATTTT.

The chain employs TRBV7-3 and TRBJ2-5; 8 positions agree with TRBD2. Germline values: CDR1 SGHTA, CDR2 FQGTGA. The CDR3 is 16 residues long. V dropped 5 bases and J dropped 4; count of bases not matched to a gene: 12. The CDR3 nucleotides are TGTGCCAGCAGCCAGTCGGGACTAGAGGGTAGAGAGACCCAGTACTTC. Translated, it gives CASSQSGLEGRETQYF.

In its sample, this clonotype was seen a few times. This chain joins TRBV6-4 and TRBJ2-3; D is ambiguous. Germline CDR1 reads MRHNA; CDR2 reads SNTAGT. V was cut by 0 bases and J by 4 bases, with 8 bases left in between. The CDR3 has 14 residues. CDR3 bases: TGTGCCAGCAGTGACTCTGGGGTTTCAGATACGCAGTATTTT. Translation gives CASSDSGVSDTQYF.

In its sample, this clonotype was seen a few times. The CDR3 region is CASSFPLAGGIADTQYF. In nucleotides, the CDR3 is TGTGCCAGCAGCTTCCCTCTAGCGGGGGGGATCGCAGATACGCAGTATTTT. V gene TRBV5-6 combines with J gene TRBJ2-3, with TRBD2 identical over 12 bases. The CDR3 is 17 residues long. Unmatched junction bases numbered 8, after V lost 2 bases and J lost 4 bases. Germline V gene lookup returns CDR1 SGHDT and CDR2 YYEEEE.

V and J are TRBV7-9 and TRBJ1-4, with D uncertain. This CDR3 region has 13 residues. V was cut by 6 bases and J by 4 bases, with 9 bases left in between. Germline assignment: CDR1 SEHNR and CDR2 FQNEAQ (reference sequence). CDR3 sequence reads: CASRHGGNEKLFF. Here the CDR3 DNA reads TGTGCCAGCAGGCACGGCGGTAATGAAAAACTGTTTTTT.

The chain's CDR3 is CASSQEIGTGLSEQYV. The CDR3 DNA reads as TGCGCCAGCAGCCAAGAAATTGGGACAGGGCTCAGCGAGCAGTACGTC. V is TRBV4-1 and J is TRBJ2-7; 9 nucleotides match TRBD1. The CDR3 runs to 16 residues. The trim removed 0 bases at V and 6 bases at J, leaving 9 bases unmatched. Germline CDR1 and CDR2: MGHRA and YSYEKL.

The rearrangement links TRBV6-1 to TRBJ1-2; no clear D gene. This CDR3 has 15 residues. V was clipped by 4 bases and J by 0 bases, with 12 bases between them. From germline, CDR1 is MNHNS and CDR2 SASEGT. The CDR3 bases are TGTGCCAGCAGTGCCCGGCCGTATCCTAACTATGGCTACACCTTC. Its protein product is CASSARPYPNYGYTF.

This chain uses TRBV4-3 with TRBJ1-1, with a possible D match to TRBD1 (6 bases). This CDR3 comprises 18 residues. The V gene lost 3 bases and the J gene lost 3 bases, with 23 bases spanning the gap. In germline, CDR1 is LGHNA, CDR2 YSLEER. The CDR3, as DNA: TGCGCCAGCAGCCAGGATCGCCAGGGGATCACCTGGGACACTGAAGCTTTCTTT. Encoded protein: CASSQDRQGITWDTEAFF.

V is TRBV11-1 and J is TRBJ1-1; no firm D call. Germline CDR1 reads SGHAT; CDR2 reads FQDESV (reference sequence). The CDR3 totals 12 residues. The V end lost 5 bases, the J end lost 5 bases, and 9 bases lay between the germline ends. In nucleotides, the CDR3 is TGTGCCAGCAGCGCCGAAGCAACTGAAGCTTTCTTT. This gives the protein CASSAEATEAFF.

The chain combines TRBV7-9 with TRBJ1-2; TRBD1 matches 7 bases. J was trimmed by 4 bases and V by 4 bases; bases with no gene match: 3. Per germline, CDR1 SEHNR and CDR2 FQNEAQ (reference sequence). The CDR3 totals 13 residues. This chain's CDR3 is CASSSGTVYGYTF. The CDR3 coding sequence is TGTGCCAGCAGCTCAGGGACAGTCTATGGCTACACCTTC.

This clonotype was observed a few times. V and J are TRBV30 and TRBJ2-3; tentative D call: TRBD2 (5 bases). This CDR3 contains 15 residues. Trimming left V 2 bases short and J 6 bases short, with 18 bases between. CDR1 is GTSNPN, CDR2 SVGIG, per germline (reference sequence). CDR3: CAWSRSGGLSDTQYF. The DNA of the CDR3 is TGTGCCTGGAGTCGAAGCGGTGGACTCAGCGATACGCAGTATTTT.

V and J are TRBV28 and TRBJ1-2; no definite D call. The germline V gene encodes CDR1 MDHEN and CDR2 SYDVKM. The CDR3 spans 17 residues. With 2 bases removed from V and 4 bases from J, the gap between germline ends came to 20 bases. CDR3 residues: CASSLVWRTHPSYGYTF. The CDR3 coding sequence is TGTGCCAGCAGTTTAGTGTGGAGGACCCATCCCTCCTATGGCTACACCTTC.

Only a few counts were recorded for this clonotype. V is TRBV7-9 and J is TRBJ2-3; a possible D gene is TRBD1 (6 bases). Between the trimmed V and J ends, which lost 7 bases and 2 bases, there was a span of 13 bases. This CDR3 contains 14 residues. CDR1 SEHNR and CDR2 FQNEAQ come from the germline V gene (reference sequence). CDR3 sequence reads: CASIADRFTDTQYF. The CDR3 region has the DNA TGTGCCAGCATCGCGGACAGATTCACAGATACGCAGTATTTT.